This note documents a single T cell receptor beta chain sequence. Its target is not known. This sample is part of a study of cytomegalovirus exposure and HLA in healthy donors. Study-wide results and limits: Most TCRs appeared rarely, but some public TCRs recurred in many donors.

The PCR had 60 Vbeta and 13 Jbeta primers. Assay used: immunoSEQ multiplex PCR; TCRdb lists only in-frame clones, some missing. The clone table shows 200,000 or so clones, with the ten largest holding 1.1%. Germline CDR1 reads SEHNR; CDR2 reads FQNEAQ (reference sequence). The CDR3 runs 15 residues. V was shortened by 3 bases and J by 3 bases, with 13 bases between the two germline ends. The TCR originated in a girl aged 2-10 years in good health and CMV-seropositive. Sample: PBMCs. The chain combines TRBV7-9 with TRBJ2-3; tentative D call: TRBD1 (5 bases). The CDR3 protein is CASSFGAVTTDTQYF. CDR3 bases: TGTGCCAGCAGCTTTGGGGCCGTCACTACAGATACGCAGTATTTT.